Given below is one T cell receptor (beta chain) in context. A single count supports this clone. It lacks a known antigen. No much larger clone exists at a distance of one base, and base qualities are not known. This specimen comes from a study of cytomegalovirus exposure and HLA in healthy donors listed by TCRdb under 2017. With respect to the entire study: An earlier analysis of 587 of the donors reported approximately 280 Gb of sequence data and around 110 million unique TCR beta sequences obtained from approximately 180 million T cells. Approximately 310 gigabases of sequencing data and approximately 93 million unique TCR sequences were included in an early release covering around 650 HLA-typed donors. The genetic ancestry cluster associated with self-reported Caucasian donors included 80% to 90% of the roughly 410 genotyped donors. The study aimed to test whether signatures of past pathogen exposure could be identified by cataloging public T cell receptors. The study used immunosequencing to profile the T cell repertoires of approximately 690 subjects and linked those repertoires to cytomegalovirus serostatus. Along with the approximately 700-subject first cohort, a separate validation cohort of around 110 different subjects was used. The study combined high-throughput TCR immunosequencing, statistical association of individual TCRs with disease status, and machine learning to predict cytomegalovirus infection status. A later analysis re-examined previously published TCR beta repertoires from 500 to 700 donors and added high-resolution HLA genotyping to investigate patterns of TCR occurrence. The later analysis used no new phenotypic data to find candidate immune exposures, relying instead on TCR beta sequences and their occurrence across donors. To decide whether each TCR beta V gene segment behaved as functional or pseudogenic, an earlier analysis of fewer than 750 of the donors relied on high-throughput TCR beta sequencing. Donor age, sex, ethnicity and CMV serostatus were collected together with the repertoire data. A later genetic analysis took genome-wide SNP genotypes for about 55% of the 666 donors and used that subset as a discovery cohort. All discovery cohort repertoires had been generated using a single sequencing platform. HLA typing covered class I and class II loci at four-digit resolution. Typing coverage differed by locus: A, B, C, DRB1 and DQB1 were typed in about 620-630 donors, DQA1 in 500 to 550, DPA1 in some 570, and DPB1 in roughly 470. Because of strong linkage in the cohort, roughly five DR-DQ haplotypes were treated as single units for association and clustering. On average, roughly 200,000 unique TCR beta nucleotide sequences were sequenced per donor among several hundred genotyped donors of the cohort, with 15% to 20% of those sequences being non-productive.

CDR1 MDHEN and CDR2 SYDVKM are derived from the germline V gene. From the cysteine up to the phenylalanine, the CDR3 has a length of 14 residues. Only the CDR3 DNA stays, 42 bases, in frame from base 1. V lost 3 bases and J lost 2 bases, and the count of bases not matched to a germline gene is 3. Beyond this particular receptor, the publication reports: The classifier was reported to diagnose cytomegalovirus status with high specificity and sensitivity in both the original cohort and the validation cohort. Immune exposure information for the cohort was limited to CMV serostatus. A later analysis found that HLA-associated TCR beta chains were more clonally expanded and had lower generation probabilities than equally common non-associated chains. A few of the identified cytomegalovirus-associated TCR beta chains were confirmed in vitro to be specific for cytomegalovirus antigens. Most TCR sequences were seen in very few donors, while some public TCRs were found in many individuals. An earlier analysis of approximately 590 of the donors showed that most TCR beta V segments appeared in productive rearrangements either about 87% or about 30% of the time, which broadly matched IMGT annotations. Most CMV-associated TCR beta chains appeared to be HLA-restricted in a later analysis, and the HLA associations seemed to be driven largely by CMV exposure. An association between a missense DCLRE1C variant and V-gene and J-gene trimming of TCR beta chains was found in a later genetic analysis and replicated in an independent cohort. The study gave a list of 150 to 200 TCR beta chains associated with cytomegalovirus. Because counts were too low, roughly 17 rarely observed V segments, including chromosome 9 orphons, were left out of the earlier analysis of 500 to 650 of the donors. According to a later analysis, TCR association rates differed among HLA loci, with DRB1 alleles showing the most associated TCRs and HLA-C alleles showing the fewest. A cluster of highly shared sequence variants was judged likely to represent a technical artifact of the sequencing pipeline. Linkage disequilibrium might explain the correlated functional status among segregating V segments, but an unknown experimental factor could not be excluded. Sequencing depth was assumed to be roughly uniform across donors in the presence/absence analyses, though that assumption may not hold. Specific HLA alleles were associated with more than 15,000 TCR beta sequences at a false discovery rate of 0.05 in a later analysis. Only TCR beta chains were sequenced in this cohort, and the absence of alpha or paired-chain data limited detectable features. Compared with the roughly 700-donor mean, donors in an Asian-associated ancestry cluster had fewer N-insertions in productive TCRs, according to a later genetic analysis. A further reported finding was that TCR beta sequences accurately predicted the HLA-A and HLA-B alleles for most subjects in the first cohort. According to the authors, the approach could potentially be generalized to other disease states and immunological phenotypes. Because the 87-base-pair reads could not distinguish some IMGT-functional V segments, including TRBV6-2 and TRBV6-3, those segments were excluded. Because some donors lacked HLA typing at each locus, the association tests relied only on the typed subset. When HLA alleles, especially DR and DQ, strongly co-occurred, attributing TCR associations to individual alleles was difficult. In a later analysis, several top co-occurrence clusters were reported to appear linked to parvovirus B19, influenza, CMV and Epstein-Barr virus.

The library was built by means of the immunoSEQ multiplex PCR assay. A mixture of 60 forward primers for TCR Vbeta segments and 13 reverse primers for TCR Jbeta segments was used in the multiplex PCR. The CDR3 region of rearranged TCR beta genes was amplified from genomic DNA with a multiplex PCR assay. Amplified TCR beta libraries were sequenced as 87-base-pair reads on the Illumina HiSeq System. The original pipeline was this. A later analysis tallied 75 million to 85 million unique TCR beta chains across the 666 repertoires, and approximately 11 million of those chains were shared by two or more donors. A nearest-neighbor algorithm error-corrected the raw reads and collapsed the reads into unique sequences, merging closely related sequences to remove PCR and sequencing errors. CDR3 sequences were aligned to IMGT reference sequences to assign V, D and J gene segments. For a sequence to be retained, at least a six-nucleotide match to both a V gene segment and a J gene segment was required. Rearrangements were classified as productive when the CDR3 lacked stop codons and remained in frame with V and J, and all other rearrangements were classified as non-productive. Following IMGT convention, CDR3 was defined as the stretch from the second conserved V-encoded cysteine up to the conserved J-encoded phenylalanine. Sequences without an unambiguous match to a single V gene segment were excluded from the earlier analysis of several hundred of the donors. In an earlier analysis of approximately 560 of the donors, a V segment was called functional when productive rearrangements were above 56.7%, and segregating when the standard deviation between donors exceeded 5%. A statistical classification framework was built to diagnose cytomegalovirus status from the catalog of TCR beta chain sequences. In a later analysis, V and J genes were assigned by comparing TCR nucleotide sequences against IMGT/GENE-DB human TR gene sequences. Using the TCRdist pipeline, a later analysis assigned CDR3 sequences along with most-parsimonious VDJ recombination scenarios. A later analysis defined each TCR beta chain by its CDR3 amino acid sequence plus V-gene family, and excluded reads lacking a unique V-gene family. As a way to deal with suspected cross-contamination and a sequencing artifact, a later analysis dropped under 600 nucleotide sequences that were highly shared and had low generation probability. A later analysis calculated a clonal expansion index for each public chain from normalized within-repertoire ranks of inferred template counts. In a later analysis, generation probabilities were computed using a VDJ recombination model fitted to out-of-frame rearrangements, and the results were checked against IGoR. A later analysis scored TCR-TCR, TCR-HLA and TCR-CMV co-occurrence with hypergeometric tests, applying a repertoire-size bias correction to TCR pairs. A later analysis estimated false discovery rates by permuting HLA or CMV assignments 20 times. In a later analysis, co-occurring TCRs were grouped with DBSCAN, and TCRdist sequence similarity was added when clustering was performed within HLA-allele-positive subsets. Co-occurrence clustering excluded repertoires with fewer than 30,000 or more than 120,000 public chains, plus five with anomalous nucleotide sharing. Drawn from immuneACCESS, this table holds only the in-frame rearrangements with V and J called that TCRdb kept. Clones are partly lost; checked studies trace under half to an unresolved V gene and leave the rest unexplained. V, J and clone size derive from that table, while D and trimming were established from the DNA sequence. This sample lists under 150,000 clones; 70% to 80% were detected once. Clones ranked in the top ten supply around 2% of the sample.

In total, 666 healthy bone marrow donors made up the cohort. At the time of sampling, every cohort member was nominally healthy, though immune exposures that went unrecorded were likely present. The donor was CMV seronegative and was included in the group of around 320 seronegative cohort members. A peripheral blood sample was collected from each donor, and TCR beta sequencing was performed on peripheral blood mononuclear cells. The Qiagen DNeasy Blood Extraction Kit was used to extract genomic DNA from the blood cell samples. The rearrangement combines TRBV28 with TRBJ2-7, and 8 junctional nucleotides match TRBD2. This TCR was recovered from a woman in her forties or fifties in good health and CMV-seronegative. The specimen sequenced was PBMCs. The CDR3 protein is CASSFGGAAYEQYF. At the DNA level, the sequence is TGTGCCAGCAGTTTCGGGGGGGCCGCCTACGAGCAGTACTTC.